This T cell receptor beta chain was identified during a study of T cell clonotyping in hematopoietic cell transplantation. Assay: immunoSEQ multiplex PCR; the TCRdb copy retains only in-frame clones and omits some. This table has roughly 8,300 clones, roughly three quarters appearing once. Remarks on this clone: The antigen remains undetermined.

Time point given: recipient sample about 28 days before transplant, after cytoreduction. This CDR3 region has 14 residues. CDR1 is SNHLY and CDR2 is FYNNEI in the germline V gene. Trimming cost V 2 bases and J 2 bases, with 8 bases left between them. Study outcomes and limitations: Few recipient clonotypes overlapped donors; over 97% were de novo at given depth. After transplant, recipient diversity fell while pathologically expanded clonotypes grew through day 180.

This receptor was taken from a man between 60 and 75 years old with acute myeloid leukemia. Some clones in this sample may be carry-over from other donors' samples. The starting material was peripheral blood mononuclear cells, obtained before stem cell transplant. The chain links TRBV2 to TRBJ2-3; tentatively, D is TRBD2 (6 bases). The CDR3 nucleotides read TGTGCCAGCAGTGAACGGGGGACCACAGATACGCAGTATTTT. Translation: CASSERGTTDTQYF.